Below are 15 T cell receptor beta chains sequenced from a single sample in a study of graft-versus-host responses after intestinal transplantation. Clones were read by immunoSEQ multiplex PCR, and TCRdb kept only the in-frame ones, dropping some. Seen here are tens of thousands of clones, around 92% observed once, and the top ten hold under 0.65%. No antigens are known for them. The sample was unstimulated CD4+ T cells sorted from spleen or lymph node cells, taken before transplant. The receptors shown here come from a human donor who was the organ donor for an intestinal transplant.

In this sample, this clone turned up once. The chain employs TRBV5-1 and TRBJ2-1; 7 positions agree with TRBD2. This CDR3 comprises 14 residues. Germline V gene data show CDR1 as SGHRS and CDR2 as YFSETQ. The V and J ends lost 0 bases and 6 bases, in that order; junction bases with no gene match: 3. The CDR3 region has the DNA TGCGCCAGCAGCTTGGTGGGAGGGTCCAATGAGCAGTTCTTC. This translates into CASSLVGGSNEQFF.

This clone appeared once. The chain uses TRBV19 and TRBJ2-1; 9 bases match TRBD2. The CDR3 has 15 residues. Germline V gene lookup returns CDR1 LNHDA and CDR2 SQIVND (reference sequence). V shed 4 bases, J shed 3 bases, and the junction held 4 bases outside the gene matches. The CDR3 region has the DNA TGTGCCAGTAGTAGGACTAGCGAGATCTACAATGAGCAGTTCTTC. This encodes CASSRTSEIYNEQFF.

V is TRBV5-4 and J is TRBJ2-7, with 12 bases identical to TRBD1. V shed 7 bases, J shed 5 bases, and the junction held 7 bases outside the gene matches. There are 14 residues in the CDR3. The germline V gene has CDR1 SGHNT and CDR2 YYREEE (reference sequence). This CDR3 is CASGTGGLSNEQYF. The CDR3 region has the DNA TGTGCCAGCGGGACAGGGGGCTTATCAAACGAGCAGTACTTC.

This sequence joins TRBV9 and TRBJ2-1; 10 nucleotides align to TRBD2. CDR3 size: 18 residues. Germline CDR1 and CDR2: SGDLS and YYNGEE. V dropped 0 bases and J dropped 4; count of bases not matched to a gene: 10. CDR3 region: CASSVASPTSGVYNEQFF. Here the CDR3 DNA reads TGTGCCAGCAGCGTAGCTTCCCCTACTAGCGGGGTTTACAATGAGCAGTTCTTC.

The CDR3 loop reads CASSLSQGNTEAFF. DNA for the CDR3: TGTGCCAGCAGCTTAAGTCAGGGCAACACTGAAGCTTTCTTT. This chain joins TRBV7-2 and TRBJ1-1; possibly TRBD1 for D (5 bases). V lost 2 bases and J lost 2, with 9 bases in between. Germline V gene sequence: CDR1 SGHTA, CDR2 FQGNSA. CDR3 length: 14 residues.

The chain has TRBV7-3 and TRBJ1-1, with D uncertain. The CDR3 consists of 13 residues. Trimming took 5 bases from V and 1 from J, leaving 8 bases between them. Germline V gene lookup returns CDR1 SGHTA and CDR2 FQGTGA. CDR3 amino acids: CASSREGNTEAFF. The DNA for the CDR3 is TGTGCCAGCAGCCGGGAGGGGAACACTGAAGCTTTCTTT.

A few counts support this clone. The V call is TRBV5-8, the J call TRBJ2-2; TRBD2 matches 7 bases. With V trimmed by 0 bases and J by 2 bases, 1 base remained unmatched. The CDR3 length is 15 residues. Germline V gene sequence: CDR1 SGHTS, CDR2 YDEGEE. CDR3 protein: CASSLGTRNTGELFF. The CDR3 coding sequence is TGTGCCAGCAGCTTGGGGACTAGAAACACCGGGGAGCTGTTTTTT.

There are a few counts of this clone. This chain joins TRBV10-2 and TRBJ2-2, with D possibly matching TRBD2 (7 bases). The length of the CDR3 is 16 residues. V was shortened by 8 bases and J by 2 bases, with 18 bases between the two germline ends. CDR1 WSHSY and CDR2 SAAADI come from the germline V gene. The CDR3 spells CASRGGRGSNTGELFF. CDR3 sequence (DNA): TGCGCCAGCCGAGGGGGGAGGGGTTCTAACACCGGGGAGCTGTTTTTT.

The gene calls are TRBV13 and TRBJ2-5; 12 nucleotides align to TRBD2. Germline-derived CDR1 and CDR2 are PRHDT and FYEKMQ (reference sequence). The CDR3 length is 16 residues. With 5 bases clipped from V and 4 bases from J, the junction kept 8 bases outside the gene matches. CDR3 region: CASSRRLAGVLETQYF. CDR3 nucleotide sequence: TGTGCCAGCAGCCGTCGACTAGCGGGGGTGTTAGAGACCCAGTACTTC.

This clone was detected once. Other DNA sequences in this specimen translate into the identical CDR3. The chain recombines TRBV7-2 with TRBJ2-3; TRBD2 agrees at 11 bases. The germline V gene encodes CDR1 SGHTA and CDR2 FQGNSA. CDR3 length: 15 amino acids. After removal of 5 bases from V and 4 bases from J, the junction contained 5 bases not matched to a gene. CDR3 protein: CASSPSGRRADTQYF. In nucleotides, the CDR3 is TGTGCCAGCAGCCCTAGCGGGAGGCGCGCAGATACGCAGTATTTT.

This chain links TRBV18 with TRBJ1-3, with 9 bases matching TRBD1. The CDR3 runs 14 residues. CDR1 and CDR2 from the germline V gene are KGHSH and LQKENI. V shed 6 bases, J shed 8 bases, and the junction held 8 bases outside the gene matches. The CDR3 protein is CASSRDRVLDTIYF. The CDR3 region has the DNA TGTGCCAGCTCCCGGGACAGGGTCTTGGACACCATATATTTT. Supplemented by reference TRBV18 and TRBJ1-3, the full variable domain reads NAGVMQNPRHLVRRRGQEARLRCSPMKGHSHVYWYRQLPEEGLKFMVYLQKENIIDESGMPKERFSAEFPKEGPSILRIQQVVRGDSAAYFCASSRDRVLDTIYFGEGSWLTVV.

The chain is built from TRBV18 and TRBJ2-7; TRBD1 matches 7 bases. CDR1 is KGHSH and CDR2 is LQKENI in the germline V gene. This CDR3 is 14 amino acids long. Trimming removed 4 bases from V and 3 bases from J; junction bases left unmatched: 6. CDR3 amino acids: CASSRGTEDYEQYF. In DNA, the CDR3 is TGTGCCAGCTCACGGGGGACAGAGGACTACGAGCAGTACTTC.

This chain uses TRBV2 with TRBJ1-1, with D tentatively TRBD1 (6 bases). V dropped 3 bases and J dropped 4 bases, with 15 bases sitting between them. The CDR3 consists of 15 residues. The germline V gene encodes CDR1 SNHLY and CDR2 FYNNEI. The DNA of the CDR3 is TGTGCCAGCAGTGAGGGGGCGCCCGCCGCCACTGAAGCTTTCTTT. The encoded protein is CASSEGAPAATEAFF.

This chain joins TRBV6-5 and TRBJ1-1, with 9 bases identical to TRBD1. The germline CDR1 and CDR2 sequences are MNHEY and SVGAGI. Germline trimming cut 10 bases from V and 11 bases from J; bases unmatched to any gene: 11. The CDR3 sequence is 12 residues long. The CDR3 region is CATRKTGGVAFF. The CDR3 nucleotides are TGTGCCACCCGAAAGACAGGGGGGGTTGCTTTCTTT.

This clone is a singleton in its sample. CDR3 sequence reads: CASSRETGRYF. As DNA, the CDR3 is TGTGCCAGCAGCCGAGAGACAGGGCGGTACTTC. J is TRBJ2-7 and V is TRBV7-9, with TRBD1 identical over 7 bases. The V and J ends lost 5 bases and 12 bases, in that order; junction bases with no gene match: 7. The CDR3 has 11 residues. CDR1 SEHNR and CDR2 FQNEAQ come from the germline V gene (reference sequence).